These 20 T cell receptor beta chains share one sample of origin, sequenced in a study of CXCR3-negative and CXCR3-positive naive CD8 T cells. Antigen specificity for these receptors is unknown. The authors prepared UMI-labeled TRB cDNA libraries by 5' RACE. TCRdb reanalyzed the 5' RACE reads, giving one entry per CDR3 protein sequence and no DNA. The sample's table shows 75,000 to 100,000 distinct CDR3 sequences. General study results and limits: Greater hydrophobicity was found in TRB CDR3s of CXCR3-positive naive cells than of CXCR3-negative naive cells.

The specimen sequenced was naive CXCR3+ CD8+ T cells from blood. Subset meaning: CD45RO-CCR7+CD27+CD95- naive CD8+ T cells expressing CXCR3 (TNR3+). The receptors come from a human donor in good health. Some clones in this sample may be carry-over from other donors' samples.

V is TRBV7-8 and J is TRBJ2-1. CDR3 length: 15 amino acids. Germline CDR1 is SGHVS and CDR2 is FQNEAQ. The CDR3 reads CASSFDVSSYNEQFF.

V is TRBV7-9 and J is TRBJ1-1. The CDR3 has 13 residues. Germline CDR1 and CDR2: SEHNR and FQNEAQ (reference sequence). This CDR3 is CASSFPMNTEAFF.

The CDR3 reads CASSDSGGETQYF. This sequence joins TRBV6-4 and TRBJ2-5. The V gene's germline CDR1 is MRHNA and CDR2 SNTAGT. This CDR3 comprises 13 residues.

The chain's CDR3 is CASSEAYRVEETQYF. V and J are TRBV2 and TRBJ2-5; TCRdb indicates TRBD1, and absent DNA this call remains unverified. Germline CDR1 is SNHLY and CDR2 is FYNNEI. The CDR3 is made up of 15 amino acids.

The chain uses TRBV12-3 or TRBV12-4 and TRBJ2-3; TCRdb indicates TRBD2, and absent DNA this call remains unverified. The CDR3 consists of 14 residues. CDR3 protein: CASSPQLLARAQYF.

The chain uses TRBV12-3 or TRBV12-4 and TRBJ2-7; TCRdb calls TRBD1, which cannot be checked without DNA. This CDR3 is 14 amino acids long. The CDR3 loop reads CASSLGQVTYEQYF.

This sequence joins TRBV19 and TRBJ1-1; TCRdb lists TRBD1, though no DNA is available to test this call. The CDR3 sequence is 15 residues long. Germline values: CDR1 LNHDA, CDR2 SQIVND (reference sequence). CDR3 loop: CASRVRGAWDTEAFF.

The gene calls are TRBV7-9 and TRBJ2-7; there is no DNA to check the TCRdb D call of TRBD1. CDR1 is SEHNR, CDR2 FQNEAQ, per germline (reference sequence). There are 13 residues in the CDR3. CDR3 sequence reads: CASSPPRLREQYF. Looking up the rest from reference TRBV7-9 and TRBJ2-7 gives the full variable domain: DTGVSQNPRHKITKRGQNVTFRCDPISEHNRLYWYRQTLGQGPEFLTYFQNEAQLEKSRLLSDRFSAERPKGSFSTLEIQRTEQGDSAMYLCASSPPRLREQYFGPGTRLTVT.

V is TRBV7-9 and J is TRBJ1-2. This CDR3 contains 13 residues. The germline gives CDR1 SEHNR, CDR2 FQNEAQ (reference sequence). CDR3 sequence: CASSLAGLYGYTF. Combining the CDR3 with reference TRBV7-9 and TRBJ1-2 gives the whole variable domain DTGVSQNPRHKITKRGQNVTFRCDPISEHNRLYWYRQTLGQGPEFLTYFQNEAQLEKSRLLSDRFSAERPKGSFSTLEIQRTEQGDSAMYLCASSLAGLYGYTFGSGTRLTVV.

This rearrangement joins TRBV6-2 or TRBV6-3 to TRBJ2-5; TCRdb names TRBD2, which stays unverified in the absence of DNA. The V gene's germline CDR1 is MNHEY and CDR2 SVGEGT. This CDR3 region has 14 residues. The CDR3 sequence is CASSTGERQETQYF.

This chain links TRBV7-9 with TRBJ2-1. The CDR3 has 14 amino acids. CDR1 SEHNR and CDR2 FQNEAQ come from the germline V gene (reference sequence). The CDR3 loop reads CASSLQQGLDEQFF.

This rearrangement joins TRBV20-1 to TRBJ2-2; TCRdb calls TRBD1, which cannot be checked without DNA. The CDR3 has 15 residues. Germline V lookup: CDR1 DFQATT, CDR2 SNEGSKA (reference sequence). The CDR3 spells CSAKGQGANTGELFF.

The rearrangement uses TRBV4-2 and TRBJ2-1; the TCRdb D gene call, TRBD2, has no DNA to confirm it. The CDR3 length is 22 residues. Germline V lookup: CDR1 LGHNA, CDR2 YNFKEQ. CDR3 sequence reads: CASSQDLFLFEGTLPYYNEPFF.

Here the CDR3 reads CASSIGDRGPTEAFF. The chain combines TRBV19 with TRBJ1-1; the TCRdb call, TRBD1, lacks DNA for checking. The germline V gene encodes CDR1 LNHDA and CDR2 SQIVND (reference sequence). The CDR3 spans 15 residues. Full variable domain (outside the CDR3, taken from reference TRBV19 and TRBJ1-1): DGGITQSPKYLFRKEGQNVTLSCEQNLNHDAMYWYRQDPGQGLRLIYYSQIVNDFQKGDIAEGYSVSREKKESFPLTVTSAQKNPTAFYLCASSIGDRGPTEAFFGQGTRLTVV.

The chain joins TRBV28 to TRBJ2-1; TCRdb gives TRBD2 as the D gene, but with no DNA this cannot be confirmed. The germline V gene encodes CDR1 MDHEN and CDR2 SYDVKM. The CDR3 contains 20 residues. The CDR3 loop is CASTRSTGVVKRGPVDEQFF.

The CDR3 loop reads CASSLVGYYNEQFF. The rearrangement uses TRBV7-6 and TRBJ2-1. The CDR3 loop spans 14 amino acids. Per germline, CDR1 SGHVS and CDR2 FNYEAQ. Full variable domain (rest looked up from reference TRBV7-6 and TRBJ2-1): GAGVSQSPRYKVTKRGQDVALRCDPISGHVSLYWYRQALGQGPEFLTYFNYEAQQDKSGLPNDRFSAERPEGSISTLTIQRTEQRDSAMYRCASSLVGYYNEQFFGPGTRLTVL.

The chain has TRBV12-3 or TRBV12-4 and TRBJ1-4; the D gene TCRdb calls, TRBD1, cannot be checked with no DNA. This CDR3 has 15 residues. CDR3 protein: CASSTGDSRPDKLFF.

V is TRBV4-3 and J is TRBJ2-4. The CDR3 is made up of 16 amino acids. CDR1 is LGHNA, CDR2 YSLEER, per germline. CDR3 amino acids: CASSQDWQIAKNIQYF.

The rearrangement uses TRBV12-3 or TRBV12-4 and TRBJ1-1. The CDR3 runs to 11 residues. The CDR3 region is CASREQSEAFF.

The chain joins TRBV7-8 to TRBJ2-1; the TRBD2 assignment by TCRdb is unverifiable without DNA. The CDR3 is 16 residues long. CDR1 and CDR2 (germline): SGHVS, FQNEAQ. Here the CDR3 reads CASRVGLAGLVNEQFF.